This T cell receptor (beta chain) was profiled in a study of blood T cell repertoires in COVID-19. The overall study: Whether acute or convalescent, the COVID-19 samples came from the United States, Italy and Spain. The cDNA or gDNA used as material had been derived from T cells, B-cell-depleted T cells, or PBMCs.

Trimming stripped 0 bases from V and 4 bases from J, with 12 bases between. The CDR3 has 16 residues. In germline, CDR1 is MGHRA, CDR2 YSYEKL. Authors' analysis steps: The assay estimated nucleated cells by amplifying reference gene primers. Generated by immunoSEQ multiplex PCR, the TCRdb table keeps only in-frame clones and is missing some. The V and J calls and clone size are taken from that table; D and trimming were inferred from the DNA. The sample consists of roughly 250,000 clones, around four fifths of them appearing once. This clone appeared once. This chain joins TRBV4-1 and TRBJ1-4; D unclear. This clonotype was obtained from a woman between 35 and 50 years old with active or convalescent COVID-19. Specimen: peripheral blood. CDR3 in DNA: TGCGCCAGCAGCCAAGAAATGACTGGAAGTAATGAAAAACTGTTTTTT. Translating it yields CASSQEMTGSNEKLFF.